These T cell receptor beta chains were read from a single sample in a study of T cell responses to AZD1222 COVID-19 vaccine. TCRdb's copy holds only in-frame clones and misses some; the assay was immunoSEQ multiplex PCR. In the table there are about 170,000 clones, less than 95% of which are singletons. Sample: peripheral blood, taken on day 0 of AZD1222 vaccination. All receptors derive from an adult in good health. Each CDR3 is given with its conserved first and last residue. The order of the fields is CDR3 DNA, CDR3 protein, D gene, J gene, V gene, clone size. A D gene is named only where the DNA matches it firmly. Size values are once, few and many counts, or a class for expanded clones, and some rows have none.

cdr3_nt: TGTGCCACCAGTGATTCCCAGGGTAGGGGTGGCTACACCTTC
cdr3_aa: CATSDSQGRGGYTF
d_call: -
j_call: TRBJ1-2
v_call: TRBV24-1
clone_size: once

cdr3_nt: TGCGCCAGCAGCCAAGGCCCCGGGGCACGGACTGAAGCTTTCTTT
cdr3_aa: CASSQGPGARTEAFF
d_call: -
j_call: TRBJ1-1
v_call: TRBV4-1
clone_size: -

cdr3_nt: TGTGCCATCAGTGGTGGGGGCAGATCGAGAACTGAAGCTTTCTTT
cdr3_aa: CAISGGGRSRTEAFF
d_call: -
j_call: TRBJ1-1
v_call: TRBV10-3
clone_size: -

cdr3_nt: TGTGCCAGCAGCTTGGGAGAGAACACTGAAGCTTTCTTT
cdr3_aa: CASSLGENTEAFF
d_call: -
j_call: TRBJ1-1
v_call: TRBV5-5
clone_size: -

cdr3_nt: TGTGCCAGCAGTGTTAGGTCGTCGGGGTCTAATGAAAAACTGTTTTTT
cdr3_aa: CASSVRSSGSNEKLFF
d_call: -
j_call: TRBJ1-4
v_call: TRBV2
clone_size: -

cdr3_nt: TGTGCCAGCAGGTCCGGGACCTTCGTGGCAGATACGCAGTATTTT
cdr3_aa: CASRSGTFVADTQYF
d_call: -
j_call: TRBJ2-3
v_call: TRBV2
clone_size: -

cdr3_nt: TGTGCCAGCAGCCACGTTGGGATCGTACACACCATATATTTT
cdr3_aa: CASSHVGIVHTIYF
d_call: -
j_call: TRBJ1-3
v_call: TRBV6-5
clone_size: -

cdr3_nt: TGTGCCCGGGGGTTCGGTCGGGGGGACGCGAACACCGGGGAGCTGTTTTTT
cdr3_aa: CARGFGRGDANTGELFF
d_call: TRBD2
j_call: TRBJ2-2
v_call: TRBV30
clone_size: -

cdr3_nt: TGTGCCAGCACGGAGTGGGATCAGCCCCAGCATTTT
cdr3_aa: CASTEWDQPQHF
d_call: -
j_call: TRBJ1-5
v_call: TRBV2
clone_size: -

cdr3_nt: TGTGCCAGCAGGGGAGGACAGCTTAATCAGCCCCAGCATTTT
cdr3_aa: CASRGGQLNQPQHF
d_call: -
j_call: TRBJ1-5
v_call: TRBV28
clone_size: -

cdr3_nt: TGTGCCAGTAGTCCGCCCCCGTCTGGAAACACCATATATTTT
cdr3_aa: CASSPPPSGNTIYF
d_call: -
j_call: TRBJ1-3
v_call: TRBV19
clone_size: -

cdr3_nt: TGTGCCAGCAGCGCCCGAGGACAGGGGGCCGTCGAAAAACTGTTTTTT
cdr3_aa: CASSARGQGAVEKLFF
d_call: TRBD1
j_call: TRBJ1-4
v_call: TRBV9
clone_size: once

cdr3_nt: TGCGCCAGCAGCTTATCCCCGGGGCTGGAAGTCTACGAGCAGTACTTC
cdr3_aa: CASSLSPGLEVYEQYF
d_call: -
j_call: TRBJ2-7
v_call: TRBV5-1
clone_size: -

cdr3_nt: TGTGCCAGCAGTTACGGCGGGGTGAGGGACACTGAAGCTTTCTTT
cdr3_aa: CASSYGGVRDTEAFF
d_call: -
j_call: TRBJ1-1
v_call: TRBV6-5
clone_size: -

cdr3_nt: TGCGCCAGCAGTGATCTTTCCCGACAGGGTCAGAAAAAACTGTTTTTT
cdr3_aa: CASSDLSRQGQKKLFF
d_call: TRBD1
j_call: TRBJ1-4
v_call: TRBV10-2
clone_size: -

cdr3_nt: TGTGCCAGCAGGGAGACAGGGGCAGTCGGGGAGCTGTTTTTT
cdr3_aa: CASRETGAVGELFF
d_call: TRBD1
j_call: TRBJ2-2
v_call: TRBV28
clone_size: few

cdr3_nt: TGTGCCAGCAGTTTCCAAACAGGGTATGGCTACGAGCAGTACTTC
cdr3_aa: CASSFQTGYGYEQYF
d_call: -
j_call: TRBJ2-7
v_call: TRBV27
clone_size: -

cdr3_nt: TGTGCCAGCAGCTTAGAAAACTGGAGTTATGGCTACACCTTC
cdr3_aa: CASSLENWSYGYTF
d_call: -
j_call: TRBJ1-2
v_call: TRBV11-2
clone_size: -

cdr3_nt: TGCACCGGAGGACGACTAGCGGGGGCCGGGGGGGAGACCCAGTACTTC
cdr3_aa: CTGGRLAGAGGETQYF
d_call: -
j_call: TRBJ2-5
v_call: TRBV1
clone_size: -

cdr3_nt: TGTGCCAGCAAACGGGGGGGAGACTATGGCTACACCTTC
cdr3_aa: CASKRGGDYGYTF
d_call: -
j_call: TRBJ1-2
v_call: TRBV28
clone_size: -

cdr3_nt: TGCGCCAGCAGCCAAGACTCCACCTTTGGGGGGACTGAGCAGTTCTTC
cdr3_aa: CASSQDSTFGGTEQFF
d_call: -
j_call: TRBJ2-1
v_call: TRBV4-3
clone_size: -

cdr3_nt: TGTGCCAGCAGCAGGGGGCGGGCCACTGAAGCTTTCTTT
cdr3_aa: CASSRGRATEAFF
d_call: TRBD1
j_call: TRBJ1-1
v_call: TRBV3-1/TRBV3-2
clone_size: -

cdr3_nt: TGTGCCAGCAGCTTGCCGGGGGGTGGCTACACCTTC
cdr3_aa: CASSLPGGGYTF
d_call: -
j_call: TRBJ1-2
v_call: TRBV7-9
clone_size: once

cdr3_nt: TGTGCCAGCACTTTCGCCCCCGGCGGGCCCCAGCATTTT
cdr3_aa: CASTFAPGGPQHF
d_call: -
j_call: TRBJ1-5
v_call: TRBV6-7
clone_size: -

cdr3_nt: TGCGCCAGCAGCCAGGGGCCCTTTACGACAGAGAGGAACACTGAAGCTTTCTTT
cdr3_aa: CASSQGPFTTERNTEAFF
d_call: -
j_call: TRBJ1-1
v_call: TRBV4-1
clone_size: -

cdr3_nt: TGTGCCAGCAGCTTAATGGAGACCCAGTACTTC
cdr3_aa: CASSLMETQYF
d_call: -
j_call: TRBJ2-5
v_call: TRBV7-2
clone_size: few

cdr3_nt: TGTGCCAGCAGCTTGGCCCCAACTAGCGGGGGCCCGGATACGCAGTATTTT
cdr3_aa: CASSLAPTSGGPDTQYF
d_call: TRBD2
j_call: TRBJ2-3
v_call: TRBV5-8
clone_size: -

cdr3_nt: TGTGCCAGTAGTCCAGGGACGGCCTTCCCCCAAGAGCAGTACTTC
cdr3_aa: CASSPGTAFPQEQYF
d_call: -
j_call: TRBJ2-7
v_call: TRBV19
clone_size: -

cdr3_nt: TGTGCCAGCAGGGGACGGGACAGGGGGCCTGGAAACACCATATATTTT
cdr3_aa: CASRGRDRGPGNTIYF
d_call: TRBD1
j_call: TRBJ1-3
v_call: TRBV3-1/TRBV3-2
clone_size: once

cdr3_nt: TGCGCCAGCAGTTTGACAGGCTCCTACGAGCAGTACTTC
cdr3_aa: CASSLTGSYEQYF
d_call: -
j_call: TRBJ2-7
v_call: TRBV5-1
clone_size: once

cdr3_nt: TGTGCCAGCAGTTATAGTCTGGCTAGGCGCAATCAGCCCCAGCATTTT
cdr3_aa: CASSYSLARRNQPQHF
d_call: -
j_call: TRBJ1-5
v_call: TRBV28
clone_size: -

cdr3_nt: TGTGCCTGGGCCGTATCTAGCGGGGGAGGACAAGAGACCCAGTACTTC
cdr3_aa: CAWAVSSGGGQETQYF
d_call: TRBD2
j_call: TRBJ2-5
v_call: TRBV30
clone_size: -

cdr3_nt: TGTGCCAGCAGTTGGTCTTTAGGGGAGCAGTACTTC
cdr3_aa: CASSWSLGEQYF
d_call: -
j_call: TRBJ2-7
v_call: TRBV28
clone_size: -

cdr3_nt: TGCGCCAGCAGCTTCCCCCTACAGGGGGCCACAGATACGCAGTATTTT
cdr3_aa: CASSFPLQGATDTQYF
d_call: TRBD1
j_call: TRBJ2-3
v_call: TRBV5-1
clone_size: -

cdr3_nt: TGTGCCAGCAGCTTGTGGGGATCTGGTGAAAAACTGTTTTTT
cdr3_aa: CASSLWGSGEKLFF
d_call: -
j_call: TRBJ1-4
v_call: TRBV5-4
clone_size: -

cdr3_nt: TGTGCCAGCACCCCTACAGGGATCGGCAATCAGCCCCAGCATTTT
cdr3_aa: CASTPTGIGNQPQHF
d_call: -
j_call: TRBJ1-5
v_call: TRBV18
clone_size: -

cdr3_nt: TGTGCCAGCAGTTACTCTTTGGGGAACACCGGGGAGCTGTTTTTT
cdr3_aa: CASSYSLGNTGELFF
d_call: -
j_call: TRBJ2-2
v_call: TRBV6-2/TRBV6-3
clone_size: -

cdr3_nt: TGTGCCAGCAGCCCCGCTGGCGGGGAACGCTACAATGAGCAGTTCTTC
cdr3_aa: CASSPAGGERYNEQFF
d_call: -
j_call: TRBJ2-1
v_call: TRBV7-9
clone_size: -

cdr3_nt: TGTGCCATCAGGTTGACTGCGGACGGGACCCAGTACTTC
cdr3_aa: CAIRLTADGTQYF
d_call: -
j_call: TRBJ2-5
v_call: TRBV10-3
clone_size: -

cdr3_nt: TGCGCCAGCAGCTTGCCACGGAATCCCGGGGAGCTGTTTTTT
cdr3_aa: CASSLPRNPGELFF
d_call: -
j_call: TRBJ2-2
v_call: TRBV5-1
clone_size: -

cdr3_nt: TGCGCCAGCAGCCCTTGGACAGCCTCTGGAACTGAAGCTTTCTTT
cdr3_aa: CASSPWTASGTEAFF
d_call: -
j_call: TRBJ1-1
v_call: TRBV5-1
clone_size: -

cdr3_nt: TGCGCCAGCAGCCAAGGGGCAGGGGGCGCGTCCTACGAGCAGTACTTC
cdr3_aa: CASSQGAGGASYEQYF
d_call: TRBD1
j_call: TRBJ2-7
v_call: TRBV4-1
clone_size: -

cdr3_nt: TGTGCCAGCTCAGAGGGGAATGGAAACACCATATATTTT
cdr3_aa: CASSEGNGNTIYF
d_call: -
j_call: TRBJ1-3
v_call: TRBV18
clone_size: -

cdr3_nt: TGTGCCAGCAGTGATATAGCGGGGGGTCCGAATGAGCAGTTCTTC
cdr3_aa: CASSDIAGGPNEQFF
d_call: TRBD2
j_call: TRBJ2-1
v_call: TRBV19
clone_size: once

cdr3_nt: TGTGCCAGTAGTATGGCACTAGCGGGGGGGCGGTGGACCGGGGAGCTGTTTTTT
cdr3_aa: CASSMALAGGRWTGELFF
d_call: TRBD2
j_call: TRBJ2-2
v_call: TRBV19
clone_size: -

cdr3_nt: TGTGCTAGTGGTTCTTACGACAAGAACACTGAAGCTTTCTTT
cdr3_aa: CASGSYDKNTEAFF
d_call: -
j_call: TRBJ1-1
v_call: TRBV12-5
clone_size: -

cdr3_nt: TGTGCCAGTAGTATTCTCTACACAGATACGCAGTATTTT
cdr3_aa: CASSILYTDTQYF
d_call: -
j_call: TRBJ2-3
v_call: TRBV19
clone_size: -

cdr3_nt: TGTGCCACCAGTGATTTTCGGGGGTATGAGCAGTACTTC
cdr3_aa: CATSDFRGYEQYF
d_call: -
j_call: TRBJ2-7
v_call: TRBV24-1
clone_size: -